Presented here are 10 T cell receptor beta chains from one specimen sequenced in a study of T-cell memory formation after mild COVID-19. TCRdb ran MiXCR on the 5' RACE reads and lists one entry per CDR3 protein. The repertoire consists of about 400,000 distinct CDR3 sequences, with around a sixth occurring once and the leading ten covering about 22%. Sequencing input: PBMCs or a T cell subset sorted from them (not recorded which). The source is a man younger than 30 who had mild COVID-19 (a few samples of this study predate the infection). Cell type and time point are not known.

The CDR3 DNA sequence: TGTGCCACCAGTGATACGACAGGCTTGGGCTACACCTTC. This encodes CATSDTTGLGYTF. This rearrangement joins TRBV24-1 to TRBJ1-2; D may be TRBD1 (6 bases). Deletions cut 3 bases from V and 8 bases from J, with 12 bases between. Germline V gene sequence: CDR1 KGHDR, CDR2 SFDVKD. The CDR3 extends over 13 amino acids.

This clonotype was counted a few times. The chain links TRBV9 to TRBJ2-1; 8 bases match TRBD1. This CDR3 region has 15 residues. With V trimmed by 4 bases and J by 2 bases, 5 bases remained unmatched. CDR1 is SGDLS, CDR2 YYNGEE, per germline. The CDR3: CASSTQGAPYNEQFF. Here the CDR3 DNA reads TGTGCCAGCAGCACTCAGGGGGCCCCCTACAATGAGCAGTTCTTC.

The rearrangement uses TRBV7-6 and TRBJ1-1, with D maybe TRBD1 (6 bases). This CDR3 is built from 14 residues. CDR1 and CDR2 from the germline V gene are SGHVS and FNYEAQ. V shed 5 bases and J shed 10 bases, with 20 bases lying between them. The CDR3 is CASSPGVKGGGAFF. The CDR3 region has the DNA TGTGCCAGCAGCCCAGGGGTGAAGGGTGGTGGAGCTTTCTTT.

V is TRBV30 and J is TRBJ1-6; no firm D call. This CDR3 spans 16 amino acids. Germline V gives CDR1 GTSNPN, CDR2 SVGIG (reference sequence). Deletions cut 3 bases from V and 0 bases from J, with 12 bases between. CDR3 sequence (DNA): TGTGCCTGGAGAGAGACCCTCAGCTCCTATAATTCACCCCTCCACTTT. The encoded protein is CAWRETLSSYNSPLHF.

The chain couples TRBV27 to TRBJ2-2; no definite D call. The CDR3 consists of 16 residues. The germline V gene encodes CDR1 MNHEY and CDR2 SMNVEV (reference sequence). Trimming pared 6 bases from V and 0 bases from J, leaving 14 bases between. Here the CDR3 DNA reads TGTGCCAGCAGCCCCAGCCGGGCCGCGAACACCGGGGAGCTGTTTTTT. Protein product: CASSPSRAANTGELFF.

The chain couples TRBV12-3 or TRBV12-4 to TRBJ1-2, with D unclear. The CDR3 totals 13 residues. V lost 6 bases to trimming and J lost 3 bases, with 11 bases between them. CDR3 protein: CASSFDPDYGYTF. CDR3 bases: TGTGCCAGCAGCTTTGATCCAGACTATGGCTACACCTTC.

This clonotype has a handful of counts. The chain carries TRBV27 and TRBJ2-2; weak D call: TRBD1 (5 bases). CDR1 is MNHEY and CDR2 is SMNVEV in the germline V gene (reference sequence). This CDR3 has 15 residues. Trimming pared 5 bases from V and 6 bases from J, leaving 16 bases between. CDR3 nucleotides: TGTGCCAGCAGTGGTCGCAGGGAACTCGCCGGGGAGCTGTTTTTT. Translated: CASSGRRELAGELFF.

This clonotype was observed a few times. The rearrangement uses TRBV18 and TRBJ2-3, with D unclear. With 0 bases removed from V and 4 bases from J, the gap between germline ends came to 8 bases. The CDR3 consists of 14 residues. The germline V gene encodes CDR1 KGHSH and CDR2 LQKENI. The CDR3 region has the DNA TGTGCCAGCTCACCACCCGCCATCGCAGATACGCAGTATTTT. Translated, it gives CASSPPAIADTQYF.

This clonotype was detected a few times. Here the CDR3 reads CASSASGGYGYTF. The CDR3 DNA sequence: TGTGCCAGCAGCGCTTCAGGGGGCTATGGCTACACCTTC. The V and J genes are TRBV9 and TRBJ1-2; 7 nucleotides align to TRBD1. This CDR3 comprises 13 residues. Unmatched junction bases numbered 3, after V lost 3 bases and J lost 4 bases. Germline CDR1 SGDLS, CDR2 YYNGEE.

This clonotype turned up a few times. CDR3 DNA: TGTGCCAGCAGTTTTCATATCCCCGGGGGTGAAGCTTTCTTT. This sequence encodes CASSFHIPGGEAFF. The chain couples TRBV12-3 or TRBV12-4 to TRBJ1-1; a possible D gene is TRBD1 (5 bases). Between the trimmed V and J ends, which lost 3 bases and 7 bases, there was a span of 15 bases. CDR3 size: 14 residues.